This is a list of T cell receptor beta chains from one sample in a study of T cell responses to AZD1222 COVID-19 vaccine. Produced via immunoSEQ multiplex PCR; TCRdb's table is partial and in-frame only. The sample carries 90,000 to 150,000 clones, roughly nine tenths recorded once. This specimen consisted of peripheral blood, obtained on day 0 of AZD1222 vaccination. Every receptor here comes from an adult in good health. Each CDR3 is given with its conserved first and last residue. The D gene is left open where the match is weak. Only part of the rows carry a size: once, few, many, or a class if the clone is expanded.

j_call d_call v_call clone_size cdr3_aa cdr3_nt
TRBJ1-4 - TRBV2 - CASLRDTDEKLFF TGTGCCAGCTTGCGGGACACCGATGAAAAACTGTTTTTT
TRBJ2-1 TRBD1 TRBV5-6 - CASSSPTGTVRYNEQFF TGTGCCAGCAGCTCTCCGACAGGGACCGTACGCTACAATGAGCAGTTCTTC
TRBJ2-5 - TRBV23-1 - CASSHLRQKETQYF TGCGCCAGCAGTCATCTTCGACAGAAAGAGACCCAGTACTTC
TRBJ1-4 - TRBV30 - CAWCSGGGLATNEKLFF TGTGCCTGGTGCTCGGGAGGGGGGCTCGCAACTAATGAAAAACTGTTTTTT
TRBJ2-2 TRBD1 TRBV6-2/TRBV6-3 - CASSYGQGNTGELFF TGTGCCAGCAGTTACGGACAGGGGAACACCGGGGAGCTGTTTTTT
TRBJ1-2 - TRBV3-1/TRBV3-2 - CASSHRTVTNYGYTF TGTGCCAGCAGCCACAGGACAGTGACTAACTATGGCTACACCTTC
TRBJ1-2 TRBD1 TRBV3-1/TRBV3-2 - CASSQGQGGYGYTF TGTGCCAGCAGCCAAGGACAGGGTGGCTATGGCTACACCTTC
TRBJ1-2 - TRBV6-6 - CAAGEVATYGYTF TGTGCCGCAGGCGAGGTTGCCACTTATGGCTACACCTTC
TRBJ2-3 TRBD1 TRBV5-1 - CASSGRQGGLTDTQYF TGCGCCAGCAGCGGGAGACAGGGCGGTCTCACAGATACGCAGTATTTT
TRBJ1-2 - TRBV7-6 - CASSLGPGDILGYTF TGTGCCAGCAGCTTAGGTCCAGGGGATATTCTCGGCTACACCTTC
TRBJ1-6 - TRBV28 - CASSLWGRGFNSPLHF TGTGCCAGCAGTTTATGGGGGAGGGGGTTTAATTCACCCCTCCACTTT
TRBJ2-7 TRBD1 TRBV7-6 - CASSLSASGTASSYEQYF TGTGCCAGCAGCTTATCTGCCTCCGGGACAGCGAGCTCCTACGAGCAGTACTTC
TRBJ1-1 - TRBV7-3 - CASSLGQEMNTEAFF TGTGCCAGCAGCTTAGGGCAGGAAATGAACACTGAAGCTTTCTTT
TRBJ2-7 - TRBV3-1/TRBV3-2 - CASSHYGGQGGYEQYF TGTGCCAGCAGCCATTATGGAGGGCAGGGTGGATACGAGCAGTACTTC
TRBJ2-2 - TRBV11-2 - CASSLAGELFF TGTGCCAGCAGCTTAGCCGGGGAGCTGTTTTTT
TRBJ1-2 - TRBV5-4 - CASSLPQGLGYGYTF TGTGCCAGCAGCTTGCCTCAGGGCCTGGGCTATGGCTACACCTTC
TRBJ2-4 TRBD1 TRBV15 - CATSRVRDRKNIQYF TGTGCCACCAGCAGAGTTCGGGACAGAAAAAACATTCAGTACTTC
TRBJ1-5 TRBD1 TRBV5-1 - CASSPGTGNQPQHF TGCGCCAGCAGCCCGGGGACAGGTAATCAGCCCCAGCATTTT
TRBJ1-5 - TRBV6-5 - CASLRDSNQPQHF TGTGCCAGCCTCCGGGACAGCAATCAGCCCCAGCATTTT
TRBJ2-5 - TRBV7-3 - CASSLTGPVLKEETQYF TGTGCCAGCAGCTTAACCGGCCCAGTTCTTAAAGAGGAGACCCAGTACTTC
TRBJ1-5 - TRBV12-5 once CASGPFQGSNQPQHF TGTGCTAGTGGTCCCTTTCAGGGGAGCAATCAGCCCCAGCATTTT
TRBJ1-3 - TRBV7-2 - CASSLGQTSSGNTIYF TGTGCCAGCAGCTTAGGCCAAACAAGCTCTGGAAACACCATATATTTT
TRBJ2-2 - TRBV3-1/TRBV3-2 - CASSPTNTGELFF TGTGCCAGCAGCCCGACGAACACCGGGGAGCTGTTTTTT
TRBJ1-5 - TRBV27 - CASSFQGTSNQPQHF TGTGCCAGCAGTTTTCAGGGAACTAGCAATCAGCCCCAGCATTTT
TRBJ2-5 TRBD2 TRBV7-6 once CASSLATSGGYQETQYF TGTGCCAGCAGCTTAGCGACTAGCGGGGGGTACCAAGAGACCCAGTACTTC
TRBJ2-3 TRBD2 TRBV19 - CASSGRLAGGFMDTQYF TGTGCCAGTAGTGGGAGACTAGCGGGGGGTTTTATGGATACGCAGTATTTT
TRBJ1-5 TRBD1 TRBV4-1 - CASSRDRASNQPQHF TGCGCCAGCAGCCGGGACAGGGCGAGCAATCAGCCCCAGCATTTT
TRBJ1-2 TRBD1 TRBV5-1 - CASSSWDRETYGYTF TGCGCCAGCAGCTCTTGGGACAGGGAGACCTATGGCTACACCTTC
TRBJ2-7 - TRBV6-2/TRBV6-3 - CASSYQAYSYEQYF TGTGCCAGCAGTTATCAGGCCTACTCCTACGAGCAGTACTTC
TRBJ2-1 TRBD2 TRBV7-3 - CASSFLPAGNTYNEQFF TGTGCCAGCAGCTTTCTCCCAGCGGGGAATACTTACAATGAGCAGTTCTTC
TRBJ2-6 - TRBV6-2/TRBV6-3 - CASSYRDPGANVLTF TGTGCCAGCAGTTACCGGGACCCTGGGGCCAACGTCCTGACTTTC
TRBJ1-4 TRBD1 TRBV7-9 - CASSLTGIFEKLFF TGTGCCAGCAGCCTGACAGGGATTTTTGAAAAACTGTTTTTT
TRBJ2-3 - TRBV7-2 - CASSLAGAGTDTQYF TGTGCCAGCAGCTTAGCGGGAGCCGGCACAGATACGCAGTATTTT
TRBJ2-7 TRBD1 TRBV6-2/TRBV6-3 - CASSQSNRGPYEQYF TGTGCCAGCAGTCAATCGAACAGGGGACCCTACGAGCAGTACTTC
TRBJ1-5 - TRBV6-6 - CASSYSLGLDQPQHF TGTGCCAGCAGTTACTCGTTGGGGCTAGATCAGCCCCAGCATTTT
TRBJ2-2 - TRBV7-3 - CASSLTRLSENTGELFF TGTGCCAGCAGCTTAACCCGTTTGTCGGAGAACACCGGGGAGCTGTTTTTT
TRBJ1-5 TRBD1 TRBV5-1 - CASSLEGASNQPQHF TGCGCCAGCAGCTTGGAGGGGGCTAGCAATCAGCCCCAGCATTTT
TRBJ2-3 - TRBV9 - CASSGARSTDTQYF TGTGCCAGCAGCGGTGCCCGAAGCACAGATACGCAGTATTTT
TRBJ1-1 TRBD1 TRBV28 - CASGVRQGLSYTEAFF TGTGCCAGCGGGGTTAGACAGGGTCTGAGTTACACTGAAGCTTTCTTT
TRBJ2-3 - TRBV11-2 - CASSLDEGADTQYF TGTGCCAGCAGCTTAGATGAAGGGGCAGATACGCAGTATTTT
TRBJ1-5 - TRBV1 - CTSSQDPDNNQPQHF TGCACCAGCAGCCAAGACCCGGACAACAATCAGCCCCAGCATTTT
TRBJ1-4 - TRBV3-1/TRBV3-2 - CASSLGRSNEKLFF TGTGCCAGCAGCCTTGGCCGGAGTAATGAAAAACTGTTTTTT
TRBJ1-2 TRBD1 TRBV27 - CASSLSQGAAYGYTF TGTGCCAGCAGTTTATCCCAGGGGGCAGCCTATGGCTACACCTTC
TRBJ1-5 TRBD1 TRBV5-1 - CASSLAGDRVNQPQHF TGCGCCAGCAGCTTGGCAGGGGACAGGGTCAATCAGCCCCAGCATTTT
TRBJ2-7 TRBD1 TRBV5-3 - CAILMPGQYYEQYF TGTGCCATCCTAATGCCGGGACAGTACTACGAGCAGTACTTC
TRBJ2-7 - TRBV24-1 - CATSDSGTYEQYF TGTGCCACCAGTGATTCAGGAACCTACGAGCAGTACTTC
TRBJ1-1 TRBD1 TRBV28 - CASSLTGGKGEAFF TGTGCCAGCAGTTTAACAGGGGGAAAGGGTGAAGCTTTCTTT
TRBJ2-2 - TRBV2 - CASKTEAATGELFF TGTGCCAGCAAGACCGAGGCGGCCACCGGGGAGCTGTTTTTT
TRBJ2-7 TRBD1 TRBV7-8 - CASSKTGTGFSSYEQYF TGTGCCAGCAGCAAAACCGGGACAGGGTTTTCCTCCTACGAGCAGTACTTC
TRBJ2-1 - TRBV7-2 - CASSPGVYNEQFF TGTGCCAGCAGCCCCGGAGTCTACAATGAGCAGTTCTTC
TRBJ1-4 - TRBV29-1 - CSAWHNEKLFF TGCAGCGCTTGGCATAATGAAAAACTGTTTTTT
TRBJ2-3 - TRBV11-2 - CASSLASTGRDTQYF TGTGCCAGCAGCTTAGCCTCGACTGGCAGAGATACGCAGTATTTT
TRBJ2-7 - TRBV6-5 - CASSYYGGYEQYF TGTGCCAGCAGTTACTATGGGGGCTACGAGCAGTACTTC